The clone carrying this TCR beta chain was found many times. This sample was included in a study of blood T cell repertoires in COVID-19. Profiled with immunoSEQ multiplex PCR; TCRdb holds only in-frame clones, not every one. The data show around 180,000 clones, with around 80% seen just once and over 9.5% held by the top ten. There are 12 residues in the CDR3. V lost 9 bases, J lost 4 bases, and 3 bases stayed unmatched. Germline-derived CDR1 and CDR2 are ENHRY and SYGVKD. Sequenced input: peripheral blood. This sequence originates from a woman of 80 years or more with COVID-19, enrolled during active disease. V is TRBV10-3 and J is TRBJ2-1, with 7 bases identical to TRBD2. CDR3 sequence reads: CAILGLYNEQFF. The DNA for the CDR3 is TGTGCCATATTGGGACTATACAATGAGCAGTTCTTC.